The source of this TCR beta chain is a study of neurological immune-mediated disorders. The making of cDNA relied on 5'RACE with 10-nucleotide random UMIs. Each sequencing run yielded over 200 million TCR-beta sequences from 15-18 subjects. From the 5' RACE reads, TCRdb called clonotypes with MiXCR, one entry per CDR3 protein. The sample contains 50,000 or so distinct CDR3 sequences, more than 3.5% of which appear only once. This clonotype was observed many times. As yet, its antigen is unknown. CDR3 length equals 14 residues. Germline CDR1 SGHTA, CDR2 FQGNSA. The ends were cut back, 11 bases at V and 1 base at J, with 18 bases in the middle. Points from the study as a whole: HTLV-1-associated myelopathy had the most TCR clonal expansion, whereas multiple sclerosis had the least (lower than in healthy controls). Expanded clones shared no CDR3 amino acid sequences across subjects, suggesting private repertoires in all groups.

The specimen sequenced was PBMCs. The TCR sequence derives from a man aged 55 to 70 with multiple sclerosis. The chain couples TRBV7-2 to TRBJ2-7; D may be TRBD2 (5 bases). CDR3 coding DNA: TGTGCCGTTGGACCGAGCGGTACATCCTACGAGCAGTACTTC. The encoded protein is CAVGPSGTSYEQYF.